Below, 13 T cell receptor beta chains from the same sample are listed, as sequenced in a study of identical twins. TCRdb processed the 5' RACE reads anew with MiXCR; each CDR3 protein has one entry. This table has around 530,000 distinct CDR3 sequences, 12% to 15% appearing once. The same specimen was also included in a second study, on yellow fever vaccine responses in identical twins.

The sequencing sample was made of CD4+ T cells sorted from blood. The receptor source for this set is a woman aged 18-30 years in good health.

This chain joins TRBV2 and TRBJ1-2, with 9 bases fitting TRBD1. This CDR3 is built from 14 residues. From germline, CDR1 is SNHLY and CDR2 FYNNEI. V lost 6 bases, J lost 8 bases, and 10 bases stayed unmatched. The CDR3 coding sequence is TGTGCCAGCAGGGGAGGACAGGGGTCGAGAGGCTACACCTTC. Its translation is CASRGGQGSRGYTF.

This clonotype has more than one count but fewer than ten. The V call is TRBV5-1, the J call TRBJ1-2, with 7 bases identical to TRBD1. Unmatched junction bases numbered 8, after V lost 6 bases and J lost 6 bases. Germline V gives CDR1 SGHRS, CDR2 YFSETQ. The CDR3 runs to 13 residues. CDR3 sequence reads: CASTYGTGDGYTF. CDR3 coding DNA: TGCGCCAGCACCTACGGCACAGGGGATGGCTACACCTTC.

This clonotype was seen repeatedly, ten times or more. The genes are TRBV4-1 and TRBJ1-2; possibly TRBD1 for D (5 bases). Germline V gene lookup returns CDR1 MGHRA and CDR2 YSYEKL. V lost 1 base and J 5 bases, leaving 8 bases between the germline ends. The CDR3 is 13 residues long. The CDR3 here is CASSQGAGYGYTF. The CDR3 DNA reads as TGCGCCAGCAGCCAAGGTGCAGGGTATGGCTACACCTTC.

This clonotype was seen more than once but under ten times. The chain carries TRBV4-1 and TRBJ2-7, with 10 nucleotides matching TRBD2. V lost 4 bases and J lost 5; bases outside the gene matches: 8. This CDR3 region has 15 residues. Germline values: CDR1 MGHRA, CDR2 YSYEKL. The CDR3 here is CASSLILAGTHEQYF. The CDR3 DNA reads TGCGCCAGCAGCCTCATACTAGCGGGAACCCACGAGCAGTACTTC.

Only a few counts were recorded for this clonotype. In DNA, the CDR3 is TGTGCCAGCAGCGTACGGGACAGCGCGAACACCGGGGAGCTGTTTTTT. This gives the protein CASSVRDSANTGELFF. This sequence joins TRBV11-2 and TRBJ2-2; 7 bases map to TRBD1. This CDR3 region has 16 residues. The V gene's germline CDR1 is SGHAT and CDR2 FQNNGV. Germline trimming cut 5 bases from V and 0 bases from J; bases unmatched to any gene: 6.

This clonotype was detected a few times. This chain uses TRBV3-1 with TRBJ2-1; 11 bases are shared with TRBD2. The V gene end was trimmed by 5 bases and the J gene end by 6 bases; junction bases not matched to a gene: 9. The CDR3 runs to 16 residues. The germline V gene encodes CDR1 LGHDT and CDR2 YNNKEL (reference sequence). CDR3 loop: CASSDGLAGLGNEQFF. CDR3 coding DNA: TGTGCCAGCAGCGACGGACTAGCGGGTTTGGGCAATGAGCAGTTCTTC.

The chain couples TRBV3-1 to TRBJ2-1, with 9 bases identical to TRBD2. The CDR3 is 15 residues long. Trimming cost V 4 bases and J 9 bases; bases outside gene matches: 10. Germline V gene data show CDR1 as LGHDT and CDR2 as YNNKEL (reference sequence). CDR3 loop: CASSPIAGATGEQFF. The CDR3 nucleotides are TGTGCCAGCAGCCCGATAGCGGGGGCCACCGGTGAGCAGTTCTTC.

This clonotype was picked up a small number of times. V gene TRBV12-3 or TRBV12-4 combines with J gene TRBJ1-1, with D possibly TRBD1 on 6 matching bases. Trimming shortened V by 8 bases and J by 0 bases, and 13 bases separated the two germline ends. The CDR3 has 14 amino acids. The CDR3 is CASGGQSLNTEAFF. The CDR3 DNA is TGTGCCAGCGGAGGACAGTCTCTGAACACTGAAGCTTTCTTT.

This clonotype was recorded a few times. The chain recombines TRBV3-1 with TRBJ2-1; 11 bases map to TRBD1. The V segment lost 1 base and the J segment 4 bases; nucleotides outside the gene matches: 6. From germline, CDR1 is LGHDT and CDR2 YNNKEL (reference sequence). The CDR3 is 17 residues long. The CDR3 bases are TGTGCCAGCAGCCAAGGGACAGGGGGCCACAAATACAATGAGCAGTTCTTC. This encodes CASSQGTGGHKYNEQFF.

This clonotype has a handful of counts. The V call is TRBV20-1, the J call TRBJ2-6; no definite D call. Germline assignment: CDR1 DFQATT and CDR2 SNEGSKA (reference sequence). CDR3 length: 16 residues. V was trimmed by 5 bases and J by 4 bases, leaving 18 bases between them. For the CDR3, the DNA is TGCAGTGCTGAAGGGCGAGTGCGTGGAGGGGCCAACGTCCTGACTTTC. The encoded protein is CSAEGRVRGGANVLTF.

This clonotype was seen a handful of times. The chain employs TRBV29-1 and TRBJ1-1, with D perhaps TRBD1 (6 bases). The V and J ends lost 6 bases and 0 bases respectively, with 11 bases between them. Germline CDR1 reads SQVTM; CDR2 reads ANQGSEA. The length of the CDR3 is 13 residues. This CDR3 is CSVDGQMNTEAFF. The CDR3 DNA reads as TGCAGCGTAGATGGACAGATGAACACTGAAGCTTTCTTT.

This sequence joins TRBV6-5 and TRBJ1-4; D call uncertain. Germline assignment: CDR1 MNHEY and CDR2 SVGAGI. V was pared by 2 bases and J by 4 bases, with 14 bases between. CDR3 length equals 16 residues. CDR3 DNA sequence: TGTGCCAGCAGTTACAGCTTTTCGGGGAGTAATGAAAAACTGTTTTTT. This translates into CASSYSFSGSNEKLFF.

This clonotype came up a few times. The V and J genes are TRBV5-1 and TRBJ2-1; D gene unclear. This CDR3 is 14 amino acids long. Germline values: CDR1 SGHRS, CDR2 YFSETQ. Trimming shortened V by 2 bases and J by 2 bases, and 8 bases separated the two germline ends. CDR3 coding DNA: TGCGCCAGCAGCTTTTACCGCACCTACAATGAGCAGTTCTTC. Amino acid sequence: CASSFYRTYNEQFF.